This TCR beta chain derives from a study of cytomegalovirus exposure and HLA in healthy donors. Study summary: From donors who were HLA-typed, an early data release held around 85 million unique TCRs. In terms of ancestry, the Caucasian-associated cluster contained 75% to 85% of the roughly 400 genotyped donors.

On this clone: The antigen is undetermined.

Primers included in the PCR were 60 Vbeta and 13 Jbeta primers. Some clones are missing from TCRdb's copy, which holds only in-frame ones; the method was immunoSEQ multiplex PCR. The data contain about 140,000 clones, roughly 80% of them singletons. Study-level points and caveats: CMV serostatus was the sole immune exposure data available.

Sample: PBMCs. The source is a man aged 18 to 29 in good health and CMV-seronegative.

The CDR3 DNA reads as TGCGCCAGCAGCCAAGAGGCAGGGTTTGGGGGCTACACCTTC. It encodes CASSQEAGFGGYTF. The V call is TRBV4-3, the J call TRBJ1-2; D possibly corresponds to TRBD1 (5 bases). Trimming pared 0 bases from V and 8 bases from J, leaving 13 bases between. Germline V gene data show CDR1 as LGHNA and CDR2 as YSLEER. The CDR3 is 14 amino acids.